The 3 T cell receptor beta chains below come from one sample, sequenced in a study of Ad26.COV2.S vaccination and SARS-CoV-2 variants (dated by TCRdb to the early 2020s). The treatment or condition label corresponds to: around 19 received Ad26.COV2.S at low or high dose, single or two shots; roughly five received placebo; per-sample allocation not given. Repertoires of vaccine and placebo recipients were sequenced from samples collected on day 63 after the first injection. Libraries were constructed by the immunoSEQ multiplex PCR assay. TCRdb obtained this table from immuneACCESS and retained in-frame rearrangements with V and J assigned. These tables miss some clones; where compared with another copy, unresolved V genes account for less than half of the shortfall, and the remainder is unexplained. The sample table holds approximately 300,000 clones, of which about 86% were seen once. Of the sample, roughly 1.9% falls within the top ten clones.

Material: peripheral blood, obtained in a trial of Ad26.COV2.S vaccine versus placebo. These receptors were taken from a person between 18 and 65 years old who received the Ad26.COV2.S COVID-19 vaccine or a placebo.

This chain links TRBV7-2 with TRBJ1-5; no firm D call. Germline V gene lookup returns CDR1 SGHTA and CDR2 FQGNSA. The CDR3 covers 13 residues. Deletions cut 3 bases from V and 1 base from J, with 4 bases between. The CDR3 DNA is TGTGCCAGCAGCTTTGGGAGCAATCAGCCCCAGCATTTT. As protein: CASSFGSNQPQHF.

The chain is built from TRBV9 and TRBJ2-6; D remains ambiguous. The CDR3 spans 14 residues. V was pared by 4 bases and J by 9 bases, with 14 bases between. Germline CDR1 reads SGDLS; CDR2 reads YYNGEE. The CDR3 nucleotides read TGTGCCAGCAGCCCTCGAGACTGGTTCAACGTCCTGACTTTC. It translates to CASSPRDWFNVLTF.

This chain links TRBV5-5 with TRBJ2-1; D unresolved. The CDR3 is made up of 12 amino acids. The germline V gene encodes CDR1 SGHKS and CDR2 YYEKEE (reference sequence). Trimming pared 4 bases from V and 4 bases from J, leaving 6 bases between. The CDR3 sequence: CASSLPYNEQFF. CDR3 bases: TGTGCCAGCAGCCTACCTTACAATGAGCAGTTCTTC.